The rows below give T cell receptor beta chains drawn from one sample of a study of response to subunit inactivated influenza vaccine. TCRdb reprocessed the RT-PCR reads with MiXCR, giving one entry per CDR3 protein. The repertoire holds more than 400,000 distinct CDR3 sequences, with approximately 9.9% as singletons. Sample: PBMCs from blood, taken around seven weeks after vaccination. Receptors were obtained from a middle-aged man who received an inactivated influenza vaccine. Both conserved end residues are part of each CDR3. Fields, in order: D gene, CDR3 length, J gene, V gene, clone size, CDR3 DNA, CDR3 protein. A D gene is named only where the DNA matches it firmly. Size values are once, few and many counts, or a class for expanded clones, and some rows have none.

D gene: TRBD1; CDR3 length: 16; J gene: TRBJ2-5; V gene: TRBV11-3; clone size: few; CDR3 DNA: TGTGCCAGCAGCTTATCAGGCACAGGGGGCAAAGAGACCCAGTACTTC; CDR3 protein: CASSLSGTGGKETQYF
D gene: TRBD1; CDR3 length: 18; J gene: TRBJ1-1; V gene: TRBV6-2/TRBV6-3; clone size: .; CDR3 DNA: TGTGCCAGCAGTTACGTGAGCACCGGGACAGGGCCGAACACTGAAGCTTTCTTT; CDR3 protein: CASSYVSTGTGPNTEAFF
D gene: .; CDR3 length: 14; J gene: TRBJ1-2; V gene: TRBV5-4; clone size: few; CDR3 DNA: TGTGCCAGCAGCGCATCAGGTTTCAACTATGGCTACACCTTC; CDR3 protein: CASSASGFNYGYTF
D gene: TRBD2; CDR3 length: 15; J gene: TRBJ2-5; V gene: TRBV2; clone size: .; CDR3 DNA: TGTGCCAGCAGCTCCCCCGGGACTAGCGAAGAGACCCAGTACTTC; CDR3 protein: CASSSPGTSEETQYF
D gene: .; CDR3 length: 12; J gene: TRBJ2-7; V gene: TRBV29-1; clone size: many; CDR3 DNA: TGCAGCGTTGACGGGGACTCCTACGAGCAGTACTTC; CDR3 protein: CSVDGDSYEQYF
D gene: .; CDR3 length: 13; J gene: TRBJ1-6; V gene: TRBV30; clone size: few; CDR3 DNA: TGTGCCTGGAGTGTCCAGGGGCTCTCACCCCTCCACTTT; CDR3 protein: CAWSVQGLSPLHF
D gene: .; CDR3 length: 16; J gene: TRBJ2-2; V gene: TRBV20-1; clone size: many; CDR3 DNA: TGCAGTGCTAGAGCCTGGTGGGCTAGTCGCACCGGGGAGCTGTTTTTT; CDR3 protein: CSARAWWASRTGELFF
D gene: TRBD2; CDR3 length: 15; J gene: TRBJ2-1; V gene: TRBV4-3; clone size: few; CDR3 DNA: TGCGCCAGCAGCCAAGTGGTGGGAGGGCCTCATGAGCAGTTCTTC; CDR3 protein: CASSQVVGGPHEQFF
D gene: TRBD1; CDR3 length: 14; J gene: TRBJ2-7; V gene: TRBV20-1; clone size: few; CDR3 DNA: TGCAGTGCTAGATCTACAGGGGGAACCTACGAGCAGTACTTC; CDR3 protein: CSARSTGGTYEQYF
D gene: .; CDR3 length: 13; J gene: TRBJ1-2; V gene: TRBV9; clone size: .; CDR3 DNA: TGTGCCAGCAGCGCTGGGCTCCTCTGCTGCTACACCTTC; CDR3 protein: CASSAGLLCCYTF
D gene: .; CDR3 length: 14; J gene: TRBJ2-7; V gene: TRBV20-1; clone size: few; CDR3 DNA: TGCAGTGCCACACACCGAGATTCCTTATACGAGCAGTACTTC; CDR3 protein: CSATHRDSLYEQYF
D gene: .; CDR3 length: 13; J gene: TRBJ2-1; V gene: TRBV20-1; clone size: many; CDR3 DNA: TGCAGTGCTAGAGATATGGCCCGGGATGAGCAGTTCTTC; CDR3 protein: CSARDMARDEQFF
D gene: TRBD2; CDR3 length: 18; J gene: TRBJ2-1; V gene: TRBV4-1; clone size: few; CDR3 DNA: TGCGCCAGCAGCCAAGATGTTAGCGGGGGGGCTTCCTACAATGAGCAGTTCTTC; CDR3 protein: CASSQDVSGGASYNEQFF
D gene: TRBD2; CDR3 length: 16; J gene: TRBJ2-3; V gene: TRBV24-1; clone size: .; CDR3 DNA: TGTGCCACCAGTGATTTGCGGCGGGGGGACACAGATACGCAGTATTTT; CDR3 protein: CATSDLRRGDTDTQYF
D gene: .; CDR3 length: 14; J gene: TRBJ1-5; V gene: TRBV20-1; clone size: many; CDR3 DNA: TGCAGTGCTAGAGTTTTAGGGGGTAATCAGCCCCAGCATTTT; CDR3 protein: CSARVLGGNQPQHF
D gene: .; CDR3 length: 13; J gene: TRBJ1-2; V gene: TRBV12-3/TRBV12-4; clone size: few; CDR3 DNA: TGTGCCAGCAGTTGGCGGATACTCTATGGCTACACCTTC; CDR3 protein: CASSWRILYGYTF